This TCR beta chain was obtained from a study of cytomegalovirus exposure and HLA in healthy donors. The CDR3 covers 15 residues. Germline lookup yields CDR1 SNHLY and CDR2 FYNNEI. After removal of 7 bases from V and 1 base from J, the junction contained 10 bases not matched to a gene. Study observations and caveats: An analysis was carried out later, and it reportedly showed fewer N-insertions in an Asian-associated ancestry cluster than the roughly 700-donor mean. Per published accounts, TCR beta sequences correctly predicted the HLA-A and HLA-B alleles of most subjects.

The PCR had 60 Vbeta and 13 Jbeta primers. The method was immunoSEQ multiplex PCR; TCRdb's version includes in-frame clones alone and lacks a portion of them. There are about 200,000 clones in the sample; 79% occur only once, and over 1.5% lies in the top ten. Regarding this clone: Antigen unknown.

This chain joins TRBV2 and TRBJ2-7; 7 bases are a match to TRBD2. The TCR was taken from a girl aged 10 to 17 in good health and CMV-seropositive. The source material was PBMCs. In DNA form, the CDR3 reads TGTGCCAGCACCCCCGGGCCTAGCGGTTCCTACGAGCAGTACTTC. Translation gives CASTPGPSGSYEQYF.